The sequence of this T cell receptor (beta chain) was determined in a study of cytomegalovirus exposure and HLA in healthy donors. Study overall: A subsequent analysis stated that the 100 to 150 validation repertoires were run on the same platform as the approximately 700 first-cohort repertoires.

For this clone: The target antigen is unknown.

The CDR3 totals 11 residues. V was shortened by 5 bases and J by 11 bases, with 12 bases between the two germline ends. Per the germline V gene, CDR1 is SEHNR and CDR2 is FQNEAQ (reference sequence). Study results and caveats: Researchers counted 164 TCR beta chains as cytomegalovirus-associated.

The repertoire was sequenced with immunoSEQ multiplex PCR; TCRdb's copy has only in-frame clones and lacks some. The sample has 110,000 or so clones; roughly nine tenths are singletons. The chain recombines TRBV7-9 with TRBJ1-1; unclear D gene. The specimen was PBMCs. This TCR came from a woman aged 18-29 years in good health and CMV-seropositive. The DNA of the CDR3 is TGTGCCAGCAGCCTGTCGCCCGAGGCTTTCTTT. Its translation: CASSLSPEAFF.